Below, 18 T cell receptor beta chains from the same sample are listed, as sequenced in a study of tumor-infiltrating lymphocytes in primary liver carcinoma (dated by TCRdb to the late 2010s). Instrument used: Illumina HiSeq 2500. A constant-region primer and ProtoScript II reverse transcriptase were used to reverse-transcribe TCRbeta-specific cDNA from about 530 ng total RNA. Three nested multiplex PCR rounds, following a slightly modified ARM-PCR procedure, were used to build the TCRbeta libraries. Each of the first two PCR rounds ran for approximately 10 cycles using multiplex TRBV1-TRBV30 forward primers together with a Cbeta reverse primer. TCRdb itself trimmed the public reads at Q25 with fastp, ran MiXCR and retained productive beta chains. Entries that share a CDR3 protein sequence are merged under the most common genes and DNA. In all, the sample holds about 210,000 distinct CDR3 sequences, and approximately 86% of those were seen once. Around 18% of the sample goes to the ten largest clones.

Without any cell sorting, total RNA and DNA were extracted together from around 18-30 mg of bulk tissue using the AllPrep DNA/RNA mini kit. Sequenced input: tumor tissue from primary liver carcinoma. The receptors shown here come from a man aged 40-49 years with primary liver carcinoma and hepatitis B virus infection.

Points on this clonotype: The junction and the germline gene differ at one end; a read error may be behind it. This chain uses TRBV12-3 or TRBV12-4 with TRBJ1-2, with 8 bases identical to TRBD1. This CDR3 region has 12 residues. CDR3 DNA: TGTGCCCTCGGACAGGGAGTCGATGGCTACATCTTC. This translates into CALGQGVDGYIF.

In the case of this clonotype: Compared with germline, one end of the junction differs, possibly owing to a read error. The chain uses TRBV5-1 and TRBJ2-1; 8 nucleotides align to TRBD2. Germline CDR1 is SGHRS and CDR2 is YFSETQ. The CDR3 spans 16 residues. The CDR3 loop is CATSNLAGPDGDEQFF. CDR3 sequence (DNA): TGCGCCACCAGCAACTTAGCGGGGCCCGATGGGGATGAGCAGTTCTTC. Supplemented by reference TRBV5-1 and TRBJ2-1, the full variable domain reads KAGVTQTPRYLIKTRGQQVTLSCSPISGHRSVSWYQQTPGQGLQFLFEYFSETQRNKGNFPGRFSGRQFSNSRSEMNVSTLELGDSALYLCATSNLAGPDGDEQFFGPGTRLTVL.

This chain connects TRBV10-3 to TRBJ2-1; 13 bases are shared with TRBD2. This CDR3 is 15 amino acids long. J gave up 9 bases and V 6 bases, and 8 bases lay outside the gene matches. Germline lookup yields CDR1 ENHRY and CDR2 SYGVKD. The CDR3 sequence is CAIRAGTSGTIEQFF. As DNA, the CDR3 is TGTGCCATCAGAGCAGGGACTAGCGGGACCATTGAGCAGTTCTTC.

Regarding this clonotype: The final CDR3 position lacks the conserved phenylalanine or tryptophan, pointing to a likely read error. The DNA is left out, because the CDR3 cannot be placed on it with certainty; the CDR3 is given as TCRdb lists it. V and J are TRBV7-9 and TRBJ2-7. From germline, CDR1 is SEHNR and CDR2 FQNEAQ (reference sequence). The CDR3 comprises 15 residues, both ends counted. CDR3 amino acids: CASSLARNFVYEQYI.

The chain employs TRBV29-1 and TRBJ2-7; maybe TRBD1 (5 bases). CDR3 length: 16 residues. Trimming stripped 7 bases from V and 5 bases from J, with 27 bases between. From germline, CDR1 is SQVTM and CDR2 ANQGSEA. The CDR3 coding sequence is TGCAGCGCCATGACATATGGGGCCGGCACTCCCAACGAGCAGTACTTC. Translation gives CSAMTYGAGTPNEQYF.

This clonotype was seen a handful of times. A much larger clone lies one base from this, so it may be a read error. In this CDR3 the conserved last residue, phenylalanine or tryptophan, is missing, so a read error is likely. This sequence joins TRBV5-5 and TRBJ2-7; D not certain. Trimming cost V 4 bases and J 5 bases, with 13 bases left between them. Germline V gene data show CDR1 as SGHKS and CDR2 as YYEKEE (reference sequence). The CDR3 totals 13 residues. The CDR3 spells CASSLLLRDEQYL. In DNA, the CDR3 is TGTGCCAGCAGCCTTCTGCTCCGGGACGAGCAGTACCTC.

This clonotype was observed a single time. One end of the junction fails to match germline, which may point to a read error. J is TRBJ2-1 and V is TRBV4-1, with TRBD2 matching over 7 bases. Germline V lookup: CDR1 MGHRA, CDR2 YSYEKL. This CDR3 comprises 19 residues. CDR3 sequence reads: CASRQDRGGRARARNEQLF. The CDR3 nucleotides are TGCGCCAGCCGCCAAGACCGAGGAGGGAGGGCCAGGGCTCGCAATGAGCAGTTATTC.

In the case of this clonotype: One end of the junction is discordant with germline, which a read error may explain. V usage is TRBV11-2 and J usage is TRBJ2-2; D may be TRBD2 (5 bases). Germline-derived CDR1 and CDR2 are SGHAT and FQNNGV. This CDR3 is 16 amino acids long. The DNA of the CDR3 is TGTACCAGCAGCCCCCGGAAAGCTACGAACACCGGGGAACTGTTTTTT. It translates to CTSSPRKATNTGELFF.

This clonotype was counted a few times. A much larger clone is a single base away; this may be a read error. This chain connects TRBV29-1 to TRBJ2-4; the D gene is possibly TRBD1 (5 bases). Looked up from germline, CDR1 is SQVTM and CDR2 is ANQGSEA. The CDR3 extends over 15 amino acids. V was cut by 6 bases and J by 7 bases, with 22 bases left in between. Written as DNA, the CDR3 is TGCAGCGTCGCTGAAGGGGTATCGGGTCTTAACATTCAGTACTTC. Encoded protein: CSVAEGVSGLNIQYF.

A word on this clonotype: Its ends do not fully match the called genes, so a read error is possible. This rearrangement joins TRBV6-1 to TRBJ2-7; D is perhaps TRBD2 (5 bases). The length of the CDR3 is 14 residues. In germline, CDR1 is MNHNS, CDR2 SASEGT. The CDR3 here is CTSSVDEGIGEQYF. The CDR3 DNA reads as TGTACCAGCAGTGTCGACGAGGGAATAGGGGAGCAGTACTTC.

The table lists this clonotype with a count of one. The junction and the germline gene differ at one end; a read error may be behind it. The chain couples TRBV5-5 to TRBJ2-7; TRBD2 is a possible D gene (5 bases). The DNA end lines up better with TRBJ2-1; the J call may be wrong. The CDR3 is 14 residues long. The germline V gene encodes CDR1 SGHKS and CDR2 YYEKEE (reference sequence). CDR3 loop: CASNLVPRGGEQFF. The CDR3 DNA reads TGTGCCAGCAACTTGGTTCCACGTGGAGGAGAGCAGTTCTTC.

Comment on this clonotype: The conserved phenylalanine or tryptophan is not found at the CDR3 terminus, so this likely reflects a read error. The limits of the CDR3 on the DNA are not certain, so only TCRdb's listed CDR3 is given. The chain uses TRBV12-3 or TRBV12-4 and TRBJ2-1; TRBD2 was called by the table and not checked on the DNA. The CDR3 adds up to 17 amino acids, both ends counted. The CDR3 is CASNMGLAGPPYNEQLC.

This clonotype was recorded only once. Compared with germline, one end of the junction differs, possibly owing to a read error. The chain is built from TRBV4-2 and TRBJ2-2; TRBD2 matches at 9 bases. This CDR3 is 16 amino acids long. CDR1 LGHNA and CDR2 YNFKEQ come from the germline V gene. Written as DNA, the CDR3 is TGTGCCAACAGCCATGACCCAGCGGGGGGCAAGGGGGAGCTGTTTTTT. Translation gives CANSHDPAGGKGELFF.

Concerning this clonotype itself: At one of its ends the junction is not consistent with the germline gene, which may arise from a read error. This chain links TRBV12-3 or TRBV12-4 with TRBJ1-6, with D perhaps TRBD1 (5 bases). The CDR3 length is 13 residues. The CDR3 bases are TGTGCAGCTCATTGGGGGGGGAATTCACACCTCCACTTT. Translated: CAAHWGGNSHLHF.

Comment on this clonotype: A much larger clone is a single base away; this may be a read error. The CDR3 DNA reads TGTGCCAGCTTCCCATTCGTCGGCTCCTACGAGCAGTACTTC. It yields the protein CASFPFVGSYEQYF. This sequence joins TRBV28 and TRBJ2-7; D not resolved. The CDR3 is made up of 14 amino acids. V lost 8 bases and J lost 0, with 14 bases in between. Germline V lookup: CDR1 MDHEN, CDR2 SYDVKM.

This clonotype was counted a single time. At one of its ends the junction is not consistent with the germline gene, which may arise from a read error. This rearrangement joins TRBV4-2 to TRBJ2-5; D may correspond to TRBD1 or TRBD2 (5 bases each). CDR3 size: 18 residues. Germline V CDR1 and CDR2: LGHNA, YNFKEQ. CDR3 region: CANSQENGVGDRMETQYF. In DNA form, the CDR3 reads TGTGCCAACAGCCAAGAAAATGGTGTCGGGGACCGAATGGAGACCCAGTACTTC.

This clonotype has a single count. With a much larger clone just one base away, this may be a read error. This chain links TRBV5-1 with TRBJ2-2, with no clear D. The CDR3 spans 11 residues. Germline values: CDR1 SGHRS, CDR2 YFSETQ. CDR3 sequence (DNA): TGCACCAGCAGCATCACCGGGGAGCTGTTTTTT. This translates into CTSSITGELFF.

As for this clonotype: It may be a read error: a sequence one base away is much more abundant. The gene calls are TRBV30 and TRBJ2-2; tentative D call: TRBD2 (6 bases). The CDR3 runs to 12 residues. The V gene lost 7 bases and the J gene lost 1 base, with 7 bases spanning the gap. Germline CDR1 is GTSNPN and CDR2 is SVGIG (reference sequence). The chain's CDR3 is CASEGNTGELFF. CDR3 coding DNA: TGTGCCTCGGAGGGGAACACCGGGGAGCTGTTTTTT. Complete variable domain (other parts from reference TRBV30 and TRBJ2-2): SQTIHQWPATLVQPVGSPLSLECTVEGTSNPNLYWYRQAAGRGLQLLFYSVGIGQISSEVPQNLSASRPQDRQFILSSKKLLLSDSGFYLCASEGNTGELFFGEGSRLTVL.